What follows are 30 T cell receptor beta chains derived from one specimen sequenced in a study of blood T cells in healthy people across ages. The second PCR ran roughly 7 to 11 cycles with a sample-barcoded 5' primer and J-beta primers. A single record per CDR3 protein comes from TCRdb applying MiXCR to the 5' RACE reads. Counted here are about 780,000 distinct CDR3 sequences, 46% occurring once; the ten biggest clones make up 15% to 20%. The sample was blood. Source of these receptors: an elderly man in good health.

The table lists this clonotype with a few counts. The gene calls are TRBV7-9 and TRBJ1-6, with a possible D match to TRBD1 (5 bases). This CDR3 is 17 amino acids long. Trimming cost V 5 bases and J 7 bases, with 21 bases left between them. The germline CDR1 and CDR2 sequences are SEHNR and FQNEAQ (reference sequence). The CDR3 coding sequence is TGTGCCAGCAGCCGCAGTGGGGCTATCACCTTAAATTCACCCCTCCACTTT. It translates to CASSRSGAITLNSPLHF. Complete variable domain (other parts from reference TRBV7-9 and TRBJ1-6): DTGVSQNPRHKITKRGQNVTFRCDPISEHNRLYWYRQTLGQGPEFLTYFQNEAQLEKSRLLSDRFSAERPKGSFSTLEIQRTEQGDSAMYLCASSRSGAITLNSPLHFGNGTRLTVT.

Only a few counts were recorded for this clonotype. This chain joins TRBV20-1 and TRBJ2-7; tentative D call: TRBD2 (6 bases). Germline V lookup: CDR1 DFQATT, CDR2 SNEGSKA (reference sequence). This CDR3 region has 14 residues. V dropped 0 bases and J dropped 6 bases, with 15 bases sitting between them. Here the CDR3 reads CSAREPSASGEQYF. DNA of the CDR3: TGCAGTGCTAGAGAGCCTAGCGCCTCCGGCGAGCAGTACTTC.

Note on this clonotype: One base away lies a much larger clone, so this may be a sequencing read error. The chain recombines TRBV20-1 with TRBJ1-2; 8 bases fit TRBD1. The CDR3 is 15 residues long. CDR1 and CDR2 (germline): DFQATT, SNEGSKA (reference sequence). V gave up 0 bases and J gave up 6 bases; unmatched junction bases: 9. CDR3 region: CSARDPGGAGHGYTF. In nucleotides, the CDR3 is TGCAGTGCTAGAGACCCAGGGGGCGCAGGGCATGGCTACACCTTC.

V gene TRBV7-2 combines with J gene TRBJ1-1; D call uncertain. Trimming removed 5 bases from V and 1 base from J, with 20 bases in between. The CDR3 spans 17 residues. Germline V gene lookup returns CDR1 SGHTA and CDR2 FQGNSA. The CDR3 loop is CASSPQSGRVANTEAFF. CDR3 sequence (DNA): TGTGCCAGCAGCCCCCAATCAGGCCGTGTTGCGAACACTGAAGCTTTCTTT.

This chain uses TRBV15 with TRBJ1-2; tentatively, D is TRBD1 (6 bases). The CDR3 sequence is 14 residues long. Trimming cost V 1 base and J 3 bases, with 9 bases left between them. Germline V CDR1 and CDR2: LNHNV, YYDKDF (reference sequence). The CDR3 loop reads CATSRVAGDYGYTF. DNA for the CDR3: TGTGCCACCAGCAGAGTCGCAGGGGACTATGGCTACACCTTC. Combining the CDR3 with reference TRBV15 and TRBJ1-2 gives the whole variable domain DAMVIQNPRYQVTQFGKPVTLSCSQTLNHNVMYWYQQKSSQAPKLLFHYYDKDFNNEADTPDNFQSRRPNTSFCFLDIRSPGLGDTAMYLCATSRVAGDYGYTFGSGTRLTVV.

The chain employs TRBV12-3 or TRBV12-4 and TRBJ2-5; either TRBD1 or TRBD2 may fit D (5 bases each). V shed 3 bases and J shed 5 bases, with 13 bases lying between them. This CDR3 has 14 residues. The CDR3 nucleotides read TGTGCCAGCAGTTTCAGGGACCCCGGGGAGACCCAGTACTTC. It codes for CASSFRDPGETQYF.

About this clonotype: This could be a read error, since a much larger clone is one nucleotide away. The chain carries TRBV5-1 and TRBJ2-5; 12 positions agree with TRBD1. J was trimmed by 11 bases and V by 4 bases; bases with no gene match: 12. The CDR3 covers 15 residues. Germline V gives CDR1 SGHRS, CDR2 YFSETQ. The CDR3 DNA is TGCGCCAGCAGCCCGGGACAGGGGGCTTTCAATGAGCAGTACTTC. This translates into CASSPGQGAFNEQYF. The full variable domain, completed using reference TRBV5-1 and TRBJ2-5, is KAGVTQTPRYLIKTRGQQVTLSCSPISGHRSVSWYQQTPGQGLQFLFEYFSETQRNKGNFPGRFSGRQFSNSRSEMNVSTLELGDSALYLCASSPGQGAFNEQYFGPGTRLLVL.

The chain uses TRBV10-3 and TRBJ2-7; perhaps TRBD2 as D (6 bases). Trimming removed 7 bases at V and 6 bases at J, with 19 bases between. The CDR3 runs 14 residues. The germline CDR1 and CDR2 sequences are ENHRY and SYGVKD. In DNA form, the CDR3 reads TGTGCCATCAAGTATCAAACCGGGAGCTCCGAGCAGTACTTC. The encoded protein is CAIKYQTGSSEQYF.

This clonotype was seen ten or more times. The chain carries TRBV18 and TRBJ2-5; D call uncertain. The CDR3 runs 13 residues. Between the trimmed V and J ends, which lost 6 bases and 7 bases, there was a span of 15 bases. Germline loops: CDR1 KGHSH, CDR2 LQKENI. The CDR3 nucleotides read TGTGCCAGCTCTCCGGTTTCTAAGGGGACCCAGTACTTC. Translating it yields CASSPVSKGTQYF.

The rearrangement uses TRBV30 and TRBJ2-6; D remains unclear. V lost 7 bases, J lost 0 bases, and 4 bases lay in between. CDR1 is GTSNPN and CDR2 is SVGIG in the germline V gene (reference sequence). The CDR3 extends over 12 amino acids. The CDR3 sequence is CALNSGANVLTF. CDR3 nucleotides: TGTGCCTTAAACTCTGGGGCCAACGTCCTGACTTTC.

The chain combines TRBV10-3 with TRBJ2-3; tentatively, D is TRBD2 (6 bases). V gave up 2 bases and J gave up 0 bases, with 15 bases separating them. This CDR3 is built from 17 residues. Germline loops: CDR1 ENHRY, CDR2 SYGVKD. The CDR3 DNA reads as TGTGCCATCAGTGAGGGGAGTAGCGGACGGAGCACAGATACGCAGTATTTT. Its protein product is CAISEGSSGRSTDTQYF.

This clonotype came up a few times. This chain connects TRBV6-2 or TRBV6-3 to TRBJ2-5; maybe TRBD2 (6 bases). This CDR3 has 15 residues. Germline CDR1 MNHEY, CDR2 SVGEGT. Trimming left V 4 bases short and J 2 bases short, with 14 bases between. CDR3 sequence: CASSSAGREQETQYF. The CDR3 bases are TGTGCCAGCAGTTCGGCGGGAAGGGAACAAGAGACCCAGTACTTC.

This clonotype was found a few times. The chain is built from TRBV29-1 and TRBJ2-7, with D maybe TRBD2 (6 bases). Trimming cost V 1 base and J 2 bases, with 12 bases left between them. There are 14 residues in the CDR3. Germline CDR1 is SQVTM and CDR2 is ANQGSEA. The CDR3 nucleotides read TGCAGCGTTGAAGTTCGCAGACTAGCCTACGAGCAGTACTTC. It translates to CSVEVRRLAYEQYF.

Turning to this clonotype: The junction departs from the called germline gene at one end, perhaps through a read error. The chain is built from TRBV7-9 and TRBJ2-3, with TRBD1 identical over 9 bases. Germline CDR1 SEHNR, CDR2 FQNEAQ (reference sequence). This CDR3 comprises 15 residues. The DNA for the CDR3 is TGTGTCAGCAGCCCCGGGACAGGGCGCACAGATACGCAGTATTTT. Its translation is CVSSPGTGRTDTQYF.

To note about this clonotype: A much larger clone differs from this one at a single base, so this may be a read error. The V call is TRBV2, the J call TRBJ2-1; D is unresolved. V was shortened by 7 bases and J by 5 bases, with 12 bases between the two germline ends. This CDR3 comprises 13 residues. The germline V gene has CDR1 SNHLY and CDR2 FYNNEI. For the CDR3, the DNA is TGTGCCAGCACCCTAGTGAGCAACAATGAGCAGTTCTTC. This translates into CASTLVSNNEQFF.

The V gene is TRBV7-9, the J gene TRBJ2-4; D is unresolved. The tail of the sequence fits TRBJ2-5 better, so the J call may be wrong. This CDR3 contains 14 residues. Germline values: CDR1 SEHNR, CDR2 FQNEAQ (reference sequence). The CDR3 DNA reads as TGTGCCAGCAGCTTATTTGGCGGCCAAGAGACCCAGTACTTC. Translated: CASSLFGGQETQYF.

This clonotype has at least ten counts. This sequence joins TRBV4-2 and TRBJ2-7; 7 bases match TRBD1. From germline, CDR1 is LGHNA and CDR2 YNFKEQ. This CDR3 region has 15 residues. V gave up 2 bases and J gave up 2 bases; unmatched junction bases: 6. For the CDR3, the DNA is TGTGCCAGCAGCCAACCGGACAGGCCTCCCTACGAGCAGTACTTC. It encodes CASSQPDRPPYEQYF.

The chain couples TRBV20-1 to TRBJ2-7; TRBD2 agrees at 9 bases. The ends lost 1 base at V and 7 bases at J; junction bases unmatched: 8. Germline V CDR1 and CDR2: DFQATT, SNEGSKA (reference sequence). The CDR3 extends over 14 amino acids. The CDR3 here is CSARVAGGPGEQYF. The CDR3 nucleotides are TGCAGTGCTAGAGTCGCGGGAGGGCCAGGGGAGCAGTACTTC.

The CDR3 region is CATTWSGANVLTF. CDR3 nucleotides: TGTGCCACCACATGGTCTGGGGCCAACGTCCTGACTTTC. V and J are TRBV24-1 and TRBJ2-6; D ambiguous. V gave up 8 bases and J gave up 1 base, with 5 bases separating them. Germline V gene sequence: CDR1 KGHDR, CDR2 SFDVKD. This CDR3 spans 13 amino acids.

The CDR3 coding sequence is TGTGCCAGCAGTGACAGGGGGCTTAGCTCCTACGAGCAGTACTTC. Translating gives CASSDRGLSSYEQYF. The genes are TRBV27 and TRBJ2-7, with TRBD1 matching over 10 bases. The CDR3 covers 15 residues. J lost 0 bases, V lost 5 bases, and 4 bases had no gene match. Per germline, CDR1 MNHEY and CDR2 SMNVEV (reference sequence).

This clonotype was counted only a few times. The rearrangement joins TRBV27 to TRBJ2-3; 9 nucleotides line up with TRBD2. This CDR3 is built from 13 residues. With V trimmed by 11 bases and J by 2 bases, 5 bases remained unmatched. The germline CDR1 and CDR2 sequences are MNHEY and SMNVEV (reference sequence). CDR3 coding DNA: TGTGCCGTCGGGACTAGCCACACAGATACGCAGTATTTT. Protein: CAVGTSHTDTQYF.

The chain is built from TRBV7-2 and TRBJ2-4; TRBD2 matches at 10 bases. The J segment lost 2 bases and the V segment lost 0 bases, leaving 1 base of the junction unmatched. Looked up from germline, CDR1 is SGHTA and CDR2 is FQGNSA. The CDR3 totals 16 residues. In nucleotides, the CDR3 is TGTGCCAGCAGCTTAGCTAGCGGGGGGCCCAAAAACATTCAGTACTTC. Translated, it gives CASSLASGGPKNIQYF.

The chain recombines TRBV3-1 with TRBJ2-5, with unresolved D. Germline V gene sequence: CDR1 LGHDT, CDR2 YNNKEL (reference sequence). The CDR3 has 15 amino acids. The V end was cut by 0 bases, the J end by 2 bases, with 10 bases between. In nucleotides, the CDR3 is TGTGCCAGCAGCCAAGAGCCGTCAGAGCAAGAGACCCAGTACTTC. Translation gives CASSQEPSEQETQYF.

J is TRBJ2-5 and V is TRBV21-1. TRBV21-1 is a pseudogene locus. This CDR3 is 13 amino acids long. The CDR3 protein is CASSTGGLETQYF. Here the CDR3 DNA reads TGTGCCAGCAGCACAGGGGGTTTGGAGACCCAGTACTTC.

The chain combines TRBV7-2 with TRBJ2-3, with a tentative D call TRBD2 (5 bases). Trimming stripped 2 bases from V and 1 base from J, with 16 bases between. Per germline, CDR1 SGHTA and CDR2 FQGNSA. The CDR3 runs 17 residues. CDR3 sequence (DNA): TGTGCCAGCAGCTTAAGTATCGGGGAGCCGGGCACAGATACGCAGTATTTT. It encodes CASSLSIGEPGTDTQYF.

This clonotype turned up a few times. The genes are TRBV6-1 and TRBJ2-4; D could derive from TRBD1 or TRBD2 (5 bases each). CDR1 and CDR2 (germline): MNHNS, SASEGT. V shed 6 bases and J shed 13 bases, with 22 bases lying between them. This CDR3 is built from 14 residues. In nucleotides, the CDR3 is TGTGCCAGCAGAGTACGGGCCATTTTGGGGGAGCAGTACTTC. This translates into CASRVRAILGEQYF.

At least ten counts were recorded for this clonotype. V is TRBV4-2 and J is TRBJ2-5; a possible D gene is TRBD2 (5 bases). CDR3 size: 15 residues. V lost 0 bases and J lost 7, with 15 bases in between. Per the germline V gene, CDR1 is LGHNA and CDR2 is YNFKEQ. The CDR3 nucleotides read TGTGCCAGCAGCCAAGATGGAGGCCTACCGGGGACCCAGTACTTC. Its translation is CASSQDGGLPGTQYF.

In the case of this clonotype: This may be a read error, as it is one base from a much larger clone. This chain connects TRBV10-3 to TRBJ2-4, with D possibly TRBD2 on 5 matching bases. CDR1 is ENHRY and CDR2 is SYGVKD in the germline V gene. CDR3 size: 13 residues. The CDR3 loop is CAVSGLAKNIQYF. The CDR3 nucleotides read TGTGCCGTCAGCGGTCTAGCCAAAAACATTCAGTACTTC.

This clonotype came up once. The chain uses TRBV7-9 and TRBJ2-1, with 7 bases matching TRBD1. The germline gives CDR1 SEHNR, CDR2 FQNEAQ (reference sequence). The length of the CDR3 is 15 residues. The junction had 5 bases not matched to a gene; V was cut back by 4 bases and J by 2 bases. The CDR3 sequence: CASSSRQGAYNEQFF. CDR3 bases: TGTGCCAGCAGCTCTAGACAGGGAGCCTACAATGAGCAGTTCTTC.

The CDR3 loop reads CSAETQGNYGYTF. CDR3 DNA sequence: TGCAGTGCAGAAACTCAGGGGAACTATGGCTACACCTTC. The rearrangement joins TRBV20-1 to TRBJ1-2; perhaps TRBD1 as D (6 bases). V dropped 6 bases and J dropped 2 bases, with 13 bases sitting between them. The CDR3 spans 13 residues. Germline lookup yields CDR1 DFQATT and CDR2 SNEGSKA (reference sequence).